These 25 T cell receptor beta chains were all obtained from the same sample, sequenced in a study of blood T cell repertoires in COVID-19 (dated by TCRdb to 2018 to 2020). To prepare the library, the immunoSEQ multiplex PCR assay was applied. TCRdb took over this immuneACCESS table, retaining in-frame rearrangements with V and J assigned. Such tables are incomplete; in checked studies, under half of the missing clones stem from an unresolved V gene, and the remainder is unexplained. The sample profile shows hundreds of thousands of clones; approximately 91% of them were found once. Roughly 0.69% of the sample is in the top ten clones. Sequenced: peripheral blood. Source of these receptors: a man aged 40-49 years with acute or convalescent COVID-19.

The chain is built from TRBV19 and TRBJ2-7; TRBD1 aligns across 7 bases. CDR1 and CDR2 from the germline V gene are LNHDA and SQIVND (reference sequence). Trimming at V came to 5 bases and at J to 6 bases, leaving 4 bases not matched to a gene. This CDR3 has 12 residues. The CDR3 DNA follows: TGTGCCAGTAGTTACCGGGACAGCGAGCAGTACTTC. Translation gives CASSYRDSEQYF. Supplemented by reference TRBV19 and TRBJ2-7, the full variable domain reads DGGITQSPKYLFRKEGQNVTLSCEQNLNHDAMYWYRQDPGQGLRLIYYSQIVNDFQKGDIAEGYSVSREKKESFPLTVTSAQKNPTAFYLCASSYRDSEQYFGPGTRLTVT.

The chain links TRBV3-1 (or the pseudogene TRBV3-2) to TRBJ1-1; 8 bases are a match to TRBD1. The CDR3 is 14 amino acids. The germline gives CDR1 LGHDT, CDR2 YNNKEL (reference sequence). V was clipped by 1 base and J by 8 bases; unmatched bases: 6. CDR3 amino acids: CASSQVAGGGEAFF. The CDR3 coding sequence is TGTGCCAGCAGCCAAGTAGCAGGGGGCGGGGAAGCTTTCTTT.

The genes are TRBV9 and TRBJ2-1; weak D call: TRBD2 (6 bases). The CDR3 runs 15 residues. The V end was cut by 0 bases, the J end by 5 bases, with 12 bases between. Per the germline V gene, CDR1 is SGDLS and CDR2 is YYNGEE. The CDR3 region is CASSVVSGSHNEQFF. The CDR3 nucleotides read TGTGCCAGCAGCGTAGTGAGCGGGTCCCACAATGAGCAGTTCTTC.

This clone showed up just a few times. The chain has TRBV27 and TRBJ2-7, with 8 nucleotides matching TRBD1. The length of the CDR3 is 14 residues. CDR1 is MNHEY, CDR2 SMNVEV, per germline (reference sequence). The V gene end was trimmed by 1 base and the J gene end by 6 bases; junction bases not matched to a gene: 5. The CDR3 protein is CASSLWGQEAEQYF. The CDR3 DNA follows: TGTGCCAGCAGTTTATGGGGACAGGAGGCCGAGCAGTACTTC.

The chain carries TRBV7-3 and TRBJ2-2; 10 bases line up with TRBD2. V was pared by 0 bases and J by 4 bases, with 2 bases of the junction left unmatched. The CDR3 runs 16 residues. The germline CDR1 and CDR2 sequences are SGHTA and FQGTGA. The CDR3: CASSLTSGRVTGELFF. The CDR3 bases are TGTGCCAGCAGCTTAACCAGCGGGAGGGTCACCGGGGAGCTGTTTTTT.

The chain joins TRBV6-2 or TRBV6-3 to TRBJ2-1; TRBD2 is a possible D gene (5 bases). V was cut by 2 bases and J by 9 bases, with 17 bases left in between. The CDR3 runs to 15 residues. Germline assignment: CDR1 MNHEY and CDR2 SVGEGT. CDR3 in DNA: TGTGCCAGCAGTTACCATCCTAGCCGGGTTGGTGAGCAGTTCTTC. It is translated as CASSYHPSRVGEQFF.

The CDR3 coding sequence is TGTGCCAGCAGCCCCGGAGGGCTTTGGGGCCAAGAGACCCAGTACTTC. It translates to CASSPGGLWGQETQYF. V gene TRBV7-6 combines with J gene TRBJ2-5; possibly TRBD2 for D (6 bases). The CDR3 spans 16 residues. The V end lost 5 bases, the J end lost 1 base, and 17 bases lay between the germline ends. CDR1 is SGHVS, CDR2 FNYEAQ, per germline.

The rearrangement uses TRBV19 and TRBJ1-5; tentative D call: TRBD1 (5 bases). V dropped 3 bases and J dropped 6 bases, with 18 bases sitting between them. The CDR3 runs 16 residues. Looked up from germline, CDR1 is LNHDA and CDR2 is SQIVND (reference sequence). DNA for the CDR3: TGTGCCAGTAGTATTTGGGCTCAGGGATCTGGTCAGCCCCAGCATTTT. Protein: CASSIWAQGSGQPQHF.

To note about this clone: The same CDR3 is also encoded by other DNA sequences in this sample. This chain uses TRBV11-3 with TRBJ2-5; the match to TRBD2 covers 8 bases. Trimming removed 1 base from V and 4 bases from J; junction bases left unmatched: 2. Looked up from germline, CDR1 is SGHNT and CDR2 is YENEEA. The CDR3 covers 14 residues. CDR3 loop: CASSLGAGGETQYF. CDR3 coding DNA: TGTGCCAGCAGCTTAGGGGCGGGGGGAGAGACCCAGTACTTC.

The chain is built from TRBV2 and TRBJ1-1, with a weak D call TRBD1 (5 bases). Looked up from germline, CDR1 is SNHLY and CDR2 is FYNNEI. The germline V and J ends were trimmed by 6 bases and 7 bases, with 12 bases remaining between them. This CDR3 is 12 amino acids long. CDR3 region: CASSALGLEAFF. The CDR3 region has the DNA TGTGCCAGCAGCGCCTTGGGACTTGAAGCTTTCTTT.

This rearrangement joins TRBV27 to TRBJ2-1; 8 bases are shared with TRBD2. V lost 3 bases, J lost 5 bases, and 3 bases stayed unmatched. This CDR3 has 14 amino acids. Germline-derived CDR1 and CDR2 are MNHEY and SMNVEV (reference sequence). The CDR3 coding sequence is TGTGCCAGCAGTTTCAGCGGGGGAAACAATGAGCAGTTCTTC. As protein: CASSFSGGNNEQFF.

The table lists this clone with a count of one. The chain uses TRBV29-1 and TRBJ2-1; 8 nucleotides align to TRBD1. CDR3 length equals 12 residues. Germline values: CDR1 SQVTM, CDR2 ANQGSEA. Trimming took 4 bases from V and 9 from J; bases not matched to a gene: 5. The CDR3 sequence: CSVATGVSEQFF. CDR3 bases: TGCAGCGTTGCGACAGGGGTGAGTGAGCAGTTCTTC.

Here the CDR3 DNA reads TGTGCCAGCAGTTATCGAGGAGGACTTGAAGCTTTCTTT. This gives the protein CASSYRGGLEAFF. The chain is built from TRBV6-5 and TRBJ1-1; no clear D gene. The CDR3 is 13 amino acids. Trimming removed 3 bases at V and 7 bases at J, with 12 bases between. In germline, CDR1 is MNHEY, CDR2 SVGAGI.

The chain recombines TRBV6-6 with TRBJ2-4; 9 nucleotides align to TRBD2. The CDR3 has 16 residues. The germline V gene encodes CDR1 MNHNY and CDR2 SVGAGI (reference sequence). The junction had 3 bases not matched to a gene; V was cut back by 0 bases and J by 3 bases. The CDR3, as DNA: TGTGCCAGCAGTTACTCAGGCGGGAGGGACAAAAACATTCAGTACTTC. This codes for CASSYSGGRDKNIQYF.

The chain carries TRBV18 and TRBJ2-3; 8 nucleotides match TRBD1. Germline loops: CDR1 KGHSH, CDR2 LQKENI. The J segment lost 3 bases and the V segment lost 3 bases, leaving 8 bases of the junction unmatched. This CDR3 comprises 16 residues. The CDR3 nucleotides read TGTGCCAGCTCACCCTCAGACAGGGGTTTAACAGATACGCAGTATTTT. This codes for CASSPSDRGLTDTQYF. The full variable domain, with the rest looked up from reference TRBV18 and TRBJ2-3, is NAGVMQNPRHLVRRRGQEARLRCSPMKGHSHVYWYRQLPEEGLKFMVYLQKENIIDESGMPKERFSAEFPKEGPSILRIQQVVRGDSAAYFCASSPSDRGLTDTQYFGPGTRLTVL.

This clone was picked up a small number of times. The chain couples TRBV6-5 to TRBJ1-1; D remains unclear. V was shortened by 6 bases and J by 0 bases, with 5 bases between the two germline ends. Germline CDR1 and CDR2: MNHEY and SVGAGI. The CDR3 totals 12 residues. This CDR3 reads CASRRMNTEAFF. The CDR3 coding sequence is TGTGCCAGCAGGAGAATGAACACTGAAGCTTTCTTT.

This clone showed up just a few times. The chain recombines TRBV7-3 with TRBJ2-1, with 10 positions matching TRBD2. J gave up 8 bases and V 5 bases, and 12 bases lay outside the gene matches. Germline loops: CDR1 SGHTA, CDR2 FQGTGA. The CDR3 extends over 16 amino acids. CDR3 loop: CASSRGVAGGGDEQFF. CDR3 in DNA: TGTGCCAGCAGCCGTGGGGTAGCGGGAGGCGGGGATGAGCAGTTCTTC.

The chain couples TRBV6-5 to TRBJ1-2; 7 nucleotides align to TRBD1. CDR3 length: 15 residues. In germline, CDR1 is MNHEY, CDR2 SVGAGI. The ends lost 8 bases at V and 5 bases at J; junction bases unmatched: 14. Written as DNA, the CDR3 is TGTGCCAGCCAGTTACATGGGACAGATTTTTATGGCTACACCTTC. Translation: CASQLHGTDFYGYTF.

The genes are TRBV5-5 and TRBJ2-3; 10 bases match TRBD2. The germline gives CDR1 SGHKS, CDR2 YYEKEE (reference sequence). Trimming cost V 0 bases and J 6 bases; bases outside gene matches: 7. The CDR3 length is 16 residues. The CDR3 region is CASSLVASGRLDTQYF. The CDR3 nucleotides read TGTGCCAGCAGCTTGGTGGCTAGCGGGAGACTGGATACGCAGTATTTT. Full variable domain (rest looked up from reference TRBV5-5 and TRBJ2-3): DAGVTQSPTHLIKTRGQQVTLRCSPISGHKSVSWYQQVLGQGPQFIFQYYEKEERGRGNFPDRFSARQFPNYSSELNVNALLLGDSALYLCASSLVASGRLDTQYFGPGTRLTVL.

The chain is built from TRBV19 and TRBJ2-1; D ambiguous. CDR3 size: 13 residues. V lost 7 bases to trimming and J lost 9 bases, with 16 bases between them. CDR1 is LNHDA and CDR2 is SQIVND in the germline V gene (reference sequence). The CDR3 coding sequence is TGTGCCAGTAATCAAGGCCCGACTTCTGAGCAGTTCTTC. It codes for CASNQGPTSEQFF.

This rearrangement joins TRBV5-1 to TRBJ1-2, with 7 nucleotides matching TRBD1. CDR3 length: 13 amino acids. The V segment lost 2 bases and the J segment 5 bases; nucleotides outside the gene matches: 3. Germline lookup yields CDR1 SGHRS and CDR2 YFSETQ. The CDR3 DNA sequence: TGCGCCAGCAGCTTACAGGGGACGTATGGCTACACCTTC. Translation gives CASSLQGTYGYTF. The full variable domain, with the rest looked up from reference TRBV5-1 and TRBJ1-2, is KAGVTQTPRYLIKTRGQQVTLSCSPISGHRSVSWYQQTPGQGLQFLFEYFSETQRNKGNFPGRFSGRQFSNSRSEMNVSTLELGDSALYLCASSLQGTYGYTFGSGTRLTVV.

Written as DNA, the CDR3 is TGTGCCAGCAGCTTAGGCGGCCCCGGGGCCCAGCATTTT. Amino acid sequence: CASSLGGPGAQHF. This chain uses TRBV7-6 with TRBJ1-5; no firm D call. Germline CDR1 reads SGHVS; CDR2 reads FNYEAQ. V lost 1 base to trimming and J lost 11 bases, with 12 bases between them. The CDR3 has 13 amino acids. The whole variable domain, filled in from reference TRBV7-6 and TRBJ1-5, reads GAGVSQSPRYKVTKRGQDVALRCDPISGHVSLYWYRQALGQGPEFLTYFNYEAQQDKSGLPNDRFSAERPEGSISTLTIQRTEQRDSAMYRCASSLGGPGAQHFGDGTRLSIL.

The V gene is TRBV21-1, the J gene TRBJ2-1; TRBD2 is the table's D call and was not checked against the DNA. TRBV21-1 counts as a pseudogene. The CDR3 has 14 amino acids. The CDR3 bases are TGTGCCAGCAGAAAGGGACGGGAGGACAATGAGCAGTTCTTC. Translation gives CASRKGREDNEQFF.

This clone was found a few times. Other DNA sequences in the same sample also yield this CDR3. The chain has TRBV7-8 and TRBJ1-2, with D uncertain. V lost 5 bases to trimming and J lost 4 bases, with 8 bases between them. CDR1 SGHVS and CDR2 FQNEAQ come from the germline V gene. This CDR3 has 12 amino acids. The DNA for the CDR3 is TGTGCCAGCAGCGAGACGGGCTATGGCTACACCTTC. This sequence encodes CASSETGYGYTF.

This clone occurred once. The CDR3 here is CASSLRTGDSPLHF. The CDR3, as DNA: TGTGCCAGCAGTTTACGGACAGGGGATTCACCCCTCCACTTT. The V call is TRBV27, the J call TRBJ1-6; 9 bases agree with TRBD1. Losses at the gene ends were 2 bases for V and 8 bases for J; bases not matched to a gene: 1. This CDR3 spans 14 amino acids. Germline V gives CDR1 MNHEY, CDR2 SMNVEV (reference sequence).